Listed here are 31 T cell receptor beta chains from one sample, sequenced in a study of OX40 agonist ivuxolimab in advanced cancers. Profiling relied on immunoSEQ multiplex PCR, and the TCRdb table lists in-frame clones only, not all of them. The sample holds around 53,000 clones; 85% are singletons and the top ten take about a fifth. The sequences come from CD4+ or CD8+ T cells sorted from blood, collected in a trial of the OX40 agonist ivuxolimab. The receptor source for this set is an adult with an advanced solid tumor such as melanoma, head and neck, liver or kidney cancer.

The J gene is TRBJ1-1, the V gene TRBV4-3, with D tentatively TRBD1 (6 bases). Trimming shortened V by 0 bases and J by 4 bases, and 12 bases separated the two germline ends. In germline, CDR1 is LGHNA, CDR2 YSLEER. This CDR3 is 15 amino acids long. The CDR3: CASSQDGHRATEAFF. DNA of the CDR3: TGCGCCAGCAGCCAAGACGGGCACAGGGCCACTGAAGCTTTCTTT.

V is TRBV5-5 and J is TRBJ1-1, with D perhaps matching TRBD1 (5 bases). The CDR3 covers 13 residues. CDR1 and CDR2 from the germline V gene are SGHKS and YYEKEE (reference sequence). The V and J ends lost 0 bases and 4 bases respectively, with 7 bases between them. The CDR3 protein is CASSLGRATEAFF. The DNA for the CDR3 is TGTGCCAGCAGCTTGGGCAGGGCCACTGAAGCTTTCTTT.

This clone came up once. The chain is built from TRBV7-9 and TRBJ2-1; D remains ambiguous. Germline loops: CDR1 SEHNR, CDR2 FQNEAQ (reference sequence). V gave up 5 bases and J gave up 6 bases, with 8 bases separating them. The CDR3 consists of 12 residues. The DNA for the CDR3 is TGTGCCAGCAGCCCCAATGTCAATGAGCAGTTCTTC. Its translation is CASSPNVNEQFF.

V is TRBV13 and J is TRBJ1-1, with D possibly being TRBD1 (5 bases). This CDR3 is 15 amino acids long. V lost 5 bases, J lost 1 base, and 14 bases lay in between. The germline CDR1 and CDR2 sequences are PRHDT and FYEKMQ (reference sequence). CDR3 in amino acids: CASSLLEGRNTEAFF. CDR3 nucleotide sequence: TGTGCCAGCAGCCTCTTAGAGGGGAGGAACACTGAAGCTTTCTTT.

The rearrangement uses TRBV28 and TRBJ2-7; 8 nucleotides agree with TRBD2. Per the germline V gene, CDR1 is MDHEN and CDR2 is SYDVKM. V was pared by 4 bases and J by 4 bases, with 6 bases of the junction left unmatched. The CDR3 runs 14 residues. The CDR3 loop is CASSSGGARYEQYF. The CDR3 region has the DNA TGTGCCAGCAGTTCCGGGGGGGCCAGGTACGAGCAGTACTTC.

This sequence joins TRBV11-2 and TRBJ2-7, with D perhaps given as TRBD1 or TRBD2 (7 bases each). This CDR3 is 14 amino acids long. V lost 3 bases and J 1 base, leaving 10 bases between the germline ends. CDR1 is SGHAT and CDR2 is FQNNGV in the germline V gene. CDR3 sequence reads: CASSLQGGSYEQYF. CDR3 DNA: TGTGCCAGCAGCTTGCAGGGGGGGTCCTACGAGCAGTACTTC.

A word on this clone: Within the sample, other DNA sequences also encode this same CDR3. The rearrangement joins TRBV27 to TRBJ2-1; D perhaps matches TRBD2 (6 bases). The CDR3 has 13 residues. Trimming left V 3 bases short and J 6 bases short, with 9 bases between. The V gene's germline CDR1 is MNHEY and CDR2 SMNVEV (reference sequence). The CDR3 nucleotides read TGTGCCAGCAGTTTTTCCGGGGGCAATGAGCAGTTCTTC. Translation: CASSFSGGNEQFF.

Here the CDR3 reads CASSEIVGQPYGYTF. For the CDR3, the DNA is TGTGCCAGCAGTGAAATTGTCGGACAGCCCTATGGCTACACCTTC. The chain employs TRBV6-1 and TRBJ1-2, with D tentatively TRBD1 (6 bases). Looked up from germline, CDR1 is MNHNS and CDR2 is SASEGT. The V and J ends lost 2 bases and 4 bases respectively, with 14 bases between them. The CDR3 extends over 15 amino acids.

The rearrangement joins TRBV9 to TRBJ1-2, with D perhaps TRBD1 (5 bases). The germline CDR1 and CDR2 sequences are SGDLS and YYNGEE. The CDR3 is made up of 14 amino acids. The V gene lost 7 bases and the J gene lost 0 bases, with 13 bases spanning the gap. The CDR3 coding sequence is TGTGCCAGCTCTCCTTTGGGGGCTAACTATGGCTACACCTTC. It encodes CASSPLGANYGYTF.

V gene TRBV6-1 combines with J gene TRBJ1-6, with D perhaps matching TRBD1 (5 bases). The CDR3 has 15 amino acids. Deletions cut 6 bases from V and 2 bases from J, with 11 bases between. Germline values: CDR1 MNHNS, CDR2 SASEGT. The CDR3 loop reads CASRSQGTYNSPLHF. CDR3 coding DNA: TGTGCCAGCAGGAGCCAGGGTACCTATAATTCACCCCTCCACTTT.

The chain has TRBV6-5 and TRBJ1-1, with TRBD1 matching over 8 bases. The V segment lost 4 bases and the J segment 4 bases; nucleotides outside the gene matches: 2. Germline CDR1 is MNHEY and CDR2 is SVGAGI. This CDR3 spans 13 amino acids. CDR3 DNA: TGTGCCAGCAGTTCCGACAGGGGCACTGAAGCTTTCTTT. Protein: CASSSDRGTEAFF.

The sample holds a few counts of this clone. This sample also contains other DNA sequences that code for the same CDR3. The rearrangement links TRBV7-9 to TRBJ2-1, with no clear D. This CDR3 contains 10 residues. Per the germline V gene, CDR1 is SEHNR and CDR2 is FQNEAQ (reference sequence). V was trimmed by 5 bases and J by 7 bases, leaving 3 bases between them. CDR3 sequence: CASSPNEQFF. CDR3 coding DNA: TGTGCCAGCAGCCCGAATGAGCAGTTCTTC.

This clone has a count of ten or more. The chain is built from TRBV2 and TRBJ2-2; 15 nucleotides agree with TRBD2. The trim removed 10 bases at V and 5 bases at J, leaving 5 bases unmatched. CDR3 length: 15 residues. Germline V gene sequence: CDR1 SNHLY, CDR2 FYNNEI. The CDR3: CATGLAGGRTGELFF. The DNA for the CDR3 is TGTGCCACCGGACTAGCGGGGGGGCGAACCGGGGAGCTGTTTTTT. Filled out from reference TRBV2 and TRBJ2-2, the complete variable domain reads EPEVTQTPSHQVTQMGQEVILRCVPISNHLYFYWYRQILGQKVEFLVSFYNNEISEKSEIFDDQFSVERPDGSNFTLKIRSTKLEDSAMYFCATGLAGGRTGELFFGEGSRLTVL.

The table lists this clone with a few counts. J is TRBJ2-3 and V is TRBV5-4, with D perhaps given as TRBD1 or TRBD2 (5 bases each). V gave up 1 base and J gave up 8 bases, with 11 bases separating them. Looked up from germline, CDR1 is SGHNT and CDR2 is YYREEE (reference sequence). This CDR3 spans 13 amino acids. This chain's CDR3 is CASSLWERGTQYF. CDR3 sequence (DNA): TGTGCCAGCAGCTTGTGGGAGAGGGGTACGCAGTATTTT.

The chain employs TRBV10-1 and TRBJ1-5, with D perhaps matching TRBD1 (6 bases). The CDR3 has 11 residues. Germline V gene lookup returns CDR1 WNHNN and CDR2 SYGVQD (reference sequence). V was pared by 8 bases and J by 6 bases, with 8 bases between. This CDR3 is CASQGFQPQHF. For the CDR3, the DNA is TGCGCCAGCCAGGGGTTTCAGCCCCAGCATTTT.

The V and J genes are TRBV29-1 and TRBJ1-1, with D unclear. CDR1 SQVTM and CDR2 ANQGSEA come from the germline V gene. The CDR3 has 10 amino acids. With 7 bases removed from V and 7 bases from J, the gap between germline ends came to 10 bases. The CDR3 nucleotides read TGCAGCGCAGGACCGGGTGAAGCTTTCTTT. This translates into CSAGPGEAFF.

This clone appeared a single time. The chain uses TRBV11-2 and TRBJ1-1; D gene uncertain. Germline V gene data show CDR1 as SGHAT and CDR2 as FQNNGV. V was shortened by 5 bases and J by 7 bases, with 11 bases between the two germline ends. The CDR3 loop spans 12 amino acids. The CDR3: CASSQADIEAFF. The CDR3 coding sequence is TGTGCCAGCAGCCAAGCCGACATTGAAGCTTTCTTT.

V usage is TRBV7-6 and J usage is TRBJ2-1; a weak D match, TRBD1 (5 bases). The CDR3 covers 15 residues. Germline values: CDR1 SGHVS, CDR2 FNYEAQ. V lost 5 bases, J lost 4 bases, and 15 bases lay in between. CDR3 nucleotides: TGTGCCAGCAGCGATGACTGGACACCTTACAATGAGCAGTTCTTC. Translating gives CASSDDWTPYNEQFF.

The chain combines TRBV5-6 with TRBJ2-6, with TRBD1 matching 9 bases. The length of the CDR3 is 13 residues. Germline loops: CDR1 SGHDT, CDR2 YYEEEE. The J segment lost 12 bases and the V segment lost 3 bases, leaving 4 bases of the junction unmatched. CDR3 DNA sequence: TGTGCCAGCAGCTCCGGGACAGGGAGCGTCCTGACTTTC. This encodes CASSSGTGSVLTF.

This chain links TRBV4-3 with TRBJ1-3; D gene uncertain. With 0 bases removed from V and 0 bases from J, the gap between germline ends came to 12 bases. Germline V gene data show CDR1 as LGHNA and CDR2 as YSLEER. The CDR3 sequence is 17 residues long. The CDR3: CASSQDQIAFSGNTIYF. The CDR3 DNA follows: TGCGCCAGCAGCCAAGATCAAATAGCATTCTCTGGAAACACCATATATTTT.

The chain recombines TRBV27 with TRBJ2-7; TRBD1 matches at 9 bases. The CDR3 covers 17 residues. CDR1 is MNHEY and CDR2 is SMNVEV in the germline V gene (reference sequence). The trim removed 11 bases at V and 5 bases at J, leaving 22 bases unmatched. CDR3 residues: CASSRGVPGQGKNEQYF. DNA for the CDR3: TGTGCCTCCTCGCGTGGTGTGCCAGGACAGGGGAAAAACGAGCAGTACTTC.

V gene TRBV19 combines with J gene TRBJ1-2; no definite D call. The CDR3 runs to 10 residues. With 9 bases removed from V and 4 bases from J, the gap between germline ends came to 6 bases. Germline V gives CDR1 LNHDA, CDR2 SQIVND (reference sequence). The CDR3 region has the DNA TGTGCCAGACGGTCCTATGGCTACACCTTC. The encoded protein is CARRSYGYTF.

As DNA, the CDR3 is TGTGCCTCGGGGGATATGGGAACTGAAGCTTTCTTT. This gives the protein CASGDMGTEAFF. This chain uses TRBV30 with TRBJ1-1; weak D call: TRBD1 (5 bases). This CDR3 has 12 amino acids. The V gene lost 7 bases and the J gene lost 5 bases, with 14 bases spanning the gap. Germline CDR1 GTSNPN, CDR2 SVGIG (reference sequence).

This chain connects TRBV7-9 to TRBJ1-2; D perhaps matches TRBD1 (6 bases). Deletions cut 1 base from V and 4 bases from J, with 13 bases between. CDR1 is SEHNR, CDR2 FQNEAQ, per germline (reference sequence). The CDR3 contains 15 residues. The CDR3 spells CASSLEVTGTYGYTF. The CDR3 nucleotides are TGTGCCAGCAGCTTAGAGGTAACAGGGACCTATGGCTACACCTTC.

V gene TRBV14 combines with J gene TRBJ2-7, with TRBD1 matching 7 bases. The V and J ends lost 2 bases and 3 bases, in that order; junction bases with no gene match: 4. This CDR3 is built from 14 residues. Per germline, CDR1 SGHDN and CDR2 FVKESK. This CDR3 is CASSQWDSFYEQYF. CDR3 bases: TGTGCCAGCAGCCAATGGGACAGTTTCTACGAGCAGTACTTC.

Here the CDR3 DNA reads TGCAGCTTCCAGGGGGCTGATACGCAGTATTTT. As protein: CSFQGADTQYF. The genes are TRBV29-1 and TRBJ2-3; 8 bases are shared with TRBD1. The CDR3 runs 11 residues. Germline V gene data show CDR1 as SQVTM and CDR2 as ANQGSEA. V was pared by 8 bases and J by 6 bases, with 4 bases of the junction left unmatched.

The chain carries TRBV7-2 and TRBJ1-1, with D uncertain. The CDR3 extends over 13 amino acids. Germline V gives CDR1 SGHTA, CDR2 FQGNSA. Trimming removed 5 bases at V and 7 bases at J, with 14 bases between. In nucleotides, the CDR3 is TGTGCCAGCAGCCCACCCAGGACTGATGAAGCTTTCTTT. Its protein product is CASSPPRTDEAFF.

The V and J genes are TRBV27 and TRBJ1-1, with 7 nucleotides matching TRBD1. The CDR3 contains 12 residues. Germline assignment: CDR1 MNHEY and CDR2 SMNVEV (reference sequence). V trimming: 6 bases; J trimming: 11 bases; junction bases outside the gene matches: 9. The CDR3 coding sequence is TGTGCCAGCAGGGGTTCGGGCAGGGGGGCTTTCTTT. Translating gives CASRGSGRGAFF.

The chain recombines TRBV10-3 with TRBJ1-2; weak D call: TRBD1 (6 bases). The CDR3 spans 17 residues. Germline CDR1 reads ENHRY; CDR2 reads SYGVKD. Between the trimmed V and J ends, which lost 7 bases and 1 base, there was a span of 22 bases. The CDR3 coding sequence is TGTGCCATCAAACCGGGTCTTGGGGGCCTGCATAACTATGGCTACACCTTC. Translating it yields CAIKPGLGGLHNYGYTF.

About this clone itself: The sample carries other DNA sequences with the same CDR3. The V and J genes are TRBV9 and TRBJ2-1, with D unclear. Deletions cut 3 bases from V and 5 bases from J, with 3 bases between. The length of the CDR3 is 11 residues. The V gene's germline CDR1 is SGDLS and CDR2 YYNGEE. The CDR3 loop is CASSENNEQFF. As DNA, the CDR3 is TGTGCCAGCAGCGAAAACAATGAGCAGTTCTTC.

The chain joins TRBV5-1 to TRBJ2-3; D not resolved. Between the trimmed V and J ends, which lost 3 bases and 2 bases, there was a span of 10 bases. CDR1 is SGHRS and CDR2 is YFSETQ in the germline V gene. This CDR3 spans 14 amino acids. The CDR3 bases are TGCGCCAGCAGCTCGAGACGGTACACAGATACGCAGTATTTT. Amino acids: CASSSRRYTDTQYF.